These 27 T cell receptor beta chains were sequenced from one sample in a study of T cells in Graves' hyperthyroidism and ophthalmopathy. The investigators amplified TCR beta CDR3 regions from RNA transcripts. First-round RT-PCR with HTBI primers amplified the TCR CDR3 region. TCRdb recomputed calls from the multiplex PCR reads with MiXCR, one row per CDR3 protein. The sample has 300,000 to 450,000 distinct CDR3 sequences; roughly 20% are singletons. The source material was blood. The receptors stem from a woman aged 40 to 49 with Graves' ophthalmopathy.

This clonotype has ten or more counts. J is TRBJ1-1 and V is TRBV28; no clear D. Germline lookup yields CDR1 MDHEN and CDR2 SYDVKM. The V end lost 4 bases, the J end lost 0 bases, and 12 bases lay between the germline ends. This CDR3 comprises 15 residues. DNA of the CDR3: TGTGCCAGCAGTTGGACCCTGGGAGTGAACACTGAAGCTTTCTTT. Translating gives CASSWTLGVNTEAFF.

This clonotype appeared a few times. The chain carries TRBV19 and TRBJ1-1; maybe TRBD1 (6 bases). Germline lookup yields CDR1 LNHDA and CDR2 SQIVND (reference sequence). With 6 bases removed from V and 4 bases from J, the gap between germline ends came to 15 bases. This CDR3 spans 14 amino acids. DNA of the CDR3: TGTGCCAGTAGGTCAAGGAGGGGGGCCACTGAAGCTTTCTTT. This translates into CASRSRRGATEAFF. The complete variable domain, with remaining parts taken from reference TRBV19 and TRBJ1-1, reads DGGITQSPKYLFRKEGQNVTLSCEQNLNHDAMYWYRQDPGQGLRLIYYSQIVNDFQKGDIAEGYSVSREKKESFPLTVTSAQKNPTAFYLCASRSRRGATEAFFGQGTRLTVV.

This clonotype was counted ten times or more. The genes are TRBV11-1 and TRBJ1-1, with D unresolved. CDR3 length equals 17 residues. V was trimmed by 6 bases and J by 4 bases, leaving 24 bases between them. The germline V gene encodes CDR1 SGHAT and CDR2 FQDESV (reference sequence). For the CDR3, the DNA is TGTGCCAGCAGGAGCTCAACATTATTCACAGCGGGCACTGAAGCTTTCTTT. Protein: CASRSSTLFTAGTEAFF.

This clonotype was found many times. V usage is TRBV12-3 or TRBV12-4 and J usage is TRBJ2-2; possibly TRBD1 or TRBD2 for D (5 bases each). This CDR3 contains 13 residues. V was pared by 5 bases and J by 7 bases, with 11 bases between. CDR3 region: CASSPSGGGELFF. DNA for the CDR3: TGTGCCAGCAGTCCATCTGGGGGCGGGGAGCTGTTTTTT.

This clonotype was seen more than once but under ten times. This sequence joins TRBV11-2 and TRBJ2-1; possibly TRBD1 or TRBD2 for D (5 bases each). Deletions cut 5 bases from V and 5 bases from J, with 19 bases between. CDR1 is SGHAT and CDR2 is FQNNGV in the germline V gene. The CDR3 consists of 16 residues. The CDR3 DNA sequence: TGTGCCAGCAGCGCATTACGGGGACCCAAAAACAATGAGCAGTTCTTC. This translates into CASSALRGPKNNEQFF.

This chain uses TRBV12-3 or TRBV12-4 with TRBJ2-5; 8 bases agree with TRBD2. Trimming took 5 bases from V and 2 from J; bases not matched to a gene: 13. There are 17 residues in the CDR3. The CDR3 protein is CASSLRRTSGKQETQYF. As DNA, the CDR3 is TGTGCCAGCAGTCTACGTCGAACTAGCGGAAAACAAGAGACCCAGTACTTC.

This clonotype appeared many times. V gene TRBV27 combines with J gene TRBJ2-4, with D maybe TRBD2 (5 bases). Germline V gene data show CDR1 as MNHEY and CDR2 as SMNVEV (reference sequence). This CDR3 region has 13 residues. Trimming stripped 6 bases from V and 9 bases from J, with 15 bases between. The CDR3 nucleotides are TGTGCCAGCAGCTCCCTTCCGGGAAGCATTCAGTACTTC. Its translation is CASSSLPGSIQYF.

This clonotype was seen many times. This sequence joins TRBV7-2 and TRBJ2-7; D is ambiguous. The V end was cut by 2 bases, the J end by 6 bases, with 11 bases between. The CDR3 totals 13 residues. Germline CDR1 SGHTA, CDR2 FQGNSA. CDR3 protein: CASSLIPQVEQYF. For the CDR3, the DNA is TGTGCCAGCAGCTTAATCCCCCAGGTCGAGCAGTACTTC.

This clonotype came up a few times. The gene calls are TRBV15 and TRBJ2-7; TRBD2 agrees at 14 bases. Germline V CDR1 and CDR2: LNHNV, YYDKDF (reference sequence). V lost 5 bases, J lost 5 bases, and 5 bases stayed unmatched. CDR3 size: 15 residues. CDR3 loop: CATSPGTSGSNEQYF. For the CDR3, the DNA is TGTGCCACCAGCCCTGGGACTAGCGGGAGTAACGAGCAGTACTTC.

V usage is TRBV5-1 and J usage is TRBJ1-1, with D hard to call. The CDR3 is 15 residues long. Trimming stripped 5 bases from V and 1 base from J, with 15 bases between. Per the germline V gene, CDR1 is SGHRS and CDR2 is YFSETQ. The CDR3 region is CASRYDGRSNTEAFF. In DNA form, the CDR3 reads TGCGCCAGCAGGTATGACGGTCGGTCGAACACTGAAGCTTTCTTT.

The chain employs TRBV11-1 and TRBJ1-6, with 7 bases fitting TRBD1. In germline, CDR1 is SGHAT, CDR2 FQDESV (reference sequence). The J segment lost 5 bases and the V segment lost 5 bases, leaving 3 bases of the junction unmatched. CDR3 length: 14 residues. The CDR3 nucleotides are TGTGCCAGCAGCCGGACAGGAAATAATTCACCCCTCCACTTT. Protein: CASSRTGNNSPLHF.

This clonotype has ten or more counts. This chain joins TRBV30 and TRBJ1-2, with TRBD1 matching 8 bases. Germline CDR1 and CDR2: GTSNPN and SVGIG (reference sequence). V lost 6 bases to trimming and J lost 1 base; unmatched junction nucleotides: 1. There are 12 residues in the CDR3. CDR3 coding DNA: TGTGCCTGTGACAGGGGTAACTATGGCTACACCTTC. Translating gives CACDRGNYGYTF.

At least ten counts were recorded for this clonotype. The chain has TRBV20-1 and TRBJ2-5, with 8 bases that match TRBD2. Germline-derived CDR1 and CDR2 are DFQATT and SNEGSKA (reference sequence). V shed 1 base, J shed 2 bases, and the junction held 3 bases outside the gene matches. This CDR3 spans 14 amino acids. The DNA of the CDR3 is TGCAGTGCTAGAGGGGGGACTAGTCAAGAGACCCAGTACTTC. Protein: CSARGGTSQETQYF.

This clonotype was counted ten times or more. V gene TRBV7-8 combines with J gene TRBJ2-7; D is unclear. Germline lookup yields CDR1 SGHVS and CDR2 FQNEAQ. The CDR3 loop spans 14 amino acids. V lost 5 bases to trimming and J lost 3 bases, with 14 bases between them. The DNA of the CDR3 is TGTGCCAGCAGCAAGTTGACTCGCTTCTACGAGCAGTACTTC. It encodes CASSKLTRFYEQYF.

In this sample, this clonotype turned up many times. V and J are TRBV5-5 and TRBJ1-1; possibly TRBD1 for D (6 bases). Looked up from germline, CDR1 is SGHKS and CDR2 is YYEKEE (reference sequence). Trimming cost V 1 base and J 3 bases, with 10 bases left between them. The CDR3 length is 14 residues. The CDR3 spells CASSLRGLDTEAFF. For the CDR3, the DNA is TGTGCCAGCAGCTTGAGGGGGTTGGACACTGAAGCTTTCTTT.

The chain has TRBV28 and TRBJ2-7, with no clear D. This CDR3 spans 14 amino acids. The germline CDR1 and CDR2 sequences are MDHEN and SYDVKM. V shed 2 bases and J shed 0 bases, with 8 bases lying between them. DNA for the CDR3: TGTGCCAGCAGTTTAACCACAAACTCCTACGAGCAGTACTTC. Protein product: CASSLTTNSYEQYF.

To note about this clonotype: At one of its ends the junction is not consistent with the germline gene, which may arise from a read error. The chain uses TRBV12-3 or TRBV12-4 and TRBJ2-5; D is possibly TRBD1 or TRBD2 (5 bases each). The CDR3 contains 13 residues. CDR3 bases: TGTGCCAGCAGAGCTCCGGGACGGCCTCGCAGGGACTTC. Residues: CASRAPGRPRRDF.

In this sample, this clonotype turned up many times. The chain joins TRBV9 to TRBJ1-1; D possibly corresponds to TRBD1 (5 bases). The V gene's germline CDR1 is SGDLS and CDR2 YYNGEE. V lost 4 bases and J 3 bases, leaving 10 bases between the germline ends. The CDR3 contains 13 residues. CDR3 sequence reads: CASSNGDHTEAFF. The CDR3 bases are TGTGCCAGCAGCAACGGGGACCACACTGAAGCTTTCTTT.

This clonotype showed up many times. The chain has TRBV20-1 and TRBJ2-7, with 9 bases matching TRBD1. CDR1 and CDR2 from the germline V gene are DFQATT and SNEGSKA (reference sequence). The CDR3 extends over 16 amino acids. Trimming took 1 base from V and 4 from J; bases not matched to a gene: 11. The CDR3 here is CSARGPLNRGPYEQYF. CDR3 sequence (DNA): TGCAGTGCTAGAGGTCCCTTAAACAGGGGGCCTTACGAGCAGTACTTC.

This clonotype was detected many times. The chain is built from TRBV5-5 and TRBJ1-2; 8 bases are shared with TRBD1. J was trimmed by 4 bases and V by 4 bases; bases with no gene match: 6. Germline V gene data show CDR1 as SGHKS and CDR2 as YYEKEE (reference sequence). This CDR3 spans 14 amino acids. CDR3 bases: TGTGCCAGCAGCCGGGACAGGAACATCTATGGCTACACCTTC. Translating gives CASSRDRNIYGYTF.

This clonotype came up many times. The chain carries TRBV15 and TRBJ2-5; D gene uncertain. The ends were cut back, 7 bases at V and 6 bases at J, with 12 bases in the middle. The CDR3 consists of 12 residues. The germline V gene encodes CDR1 LNHNV and CDR2 YYDKDF (reference sequence). CDR3 loop: CATTSDKKTQYF. CDR3 DNA: TGTGCCACCACTTCTGATAAGAAGACCCAGTACTTC.

This clonotype was counted ten times or more. The chain has TRBV4-1 and TRBJ2-7; 9 bases align to TRBD1. V shed 3 bases and J 5 bases; nucleotides not matched to a gene: 11. The CDR3 has 16 residues. Germline V gives CDR1 MGHRA, CDR2 YSYEKL. The CDR3 region has the DNA TGCGCCAGCAGCCAGCAGTCCGGGACAGGGTTCCACGAGCAGTACTTC. It specifies CASSQQSGTGFHEQYF.

This clonotype was counted at least ten times. V usage is TRBV12-3 or TRBV12-4 and J usage is TRBJ1-2; a weak D match, TRBD1 (6 bases). The CDR3 runs to 15 residues. V was clipped by 2 bases and J by 2 bases, with 12 bases between them. CDR3 DNA: TGTGCCAGCAGTTTATACCCGGACAGAAACTATGGCTACACCTTC. Amino acids: CASSLYPDRNYGYTF.

In the case of this clonotype: A much more abundant neighbour one base away suggests this may be a read error. This sequence joins TRBV19 and TRBJ1-1; D possibly corresponds to TRBD1 (5 bases). The length of the CDR3 is 14 residues. The germline V gene encodes CDR1 LNHDA and CDR2 SQIVND (reference sequence). The CDR3: CASSIDRQNTKAFF. The DNA for the CDR3 is TGTGCCAGTAGTATTGACAGACAGAACACTAAAGCTTTCTTT.

This clonotype came up once. The chain has TRBV19 and TRBJ2-7; TRBD2 might be the D (6 bases). CDR1 LNHDA and CDR2 SQIVND come from the germline V gene (reference sequence). V was shortened by 6 bases and J by 2 bases, with 11 bases between the two germline ends. This CDR3 spans 13 amino acids. Here the CDR3 DNA reads TGTGCCAGTAGCGCGGGGATAACCTACGAGCAGTACTTC. Its protein is CASSAGITYEQYF.

This clonotype was seen at least ten times. The CDR3 nucleotides are TGTGCCAGCAGCTTAGAAGGGCTTTCTAACTATGGCTACACCTTC. It encodes CASSLEGLSNYGYTF. This chain links TRBV11-2 with TRBJ1-2; no firm D call. Trimming shortened V by 0 bases and J by 0 bases, and 8 bases separated the two germline ends. Germline assignment: CDR1 SGHAT and CDR2 FQNNGV. The CDR3 is 15 amino acids.

This clonotype showed up many times. The V gene is TRBV7-2, the J gene TRBJ1-1; D is unresolved. The ends were cut back, 5 bases at V and 8 bases at J, with 12 bases in the middle. The CDR3 contains 12 residues. Germline CDR1 is SGHTA and CDR2 is FQGNSA. CDR3 bases: TGTGCCAGCAGCCCCACCAAGTTAGAAGCTTTCTTT. Translated, it gives CASSPTKLEAFF. Using reference TRBV7-2 and TRBJ1-1 for the parts outside the CDR3, the full variable domain is GAGVSQSPSNKVTEKGKDVELRCDPISGHTALYWYRQSLGQGLEFLIYFQGNSAPDKSGLPSDRFSAERTGGSVSTLTIQRTQQEDSAVYLCASSPTKLEAFFGQGTRLTVV.